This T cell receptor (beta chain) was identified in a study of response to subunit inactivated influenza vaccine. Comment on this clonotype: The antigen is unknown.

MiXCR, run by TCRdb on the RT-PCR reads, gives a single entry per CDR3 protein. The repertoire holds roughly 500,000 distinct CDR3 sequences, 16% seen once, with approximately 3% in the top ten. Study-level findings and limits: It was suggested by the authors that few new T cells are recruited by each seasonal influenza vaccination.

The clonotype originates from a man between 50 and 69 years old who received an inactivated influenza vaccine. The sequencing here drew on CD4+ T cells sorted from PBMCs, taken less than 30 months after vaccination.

CDR3 DNA: TGCGCCAGCAGCCAATCTTACGGCGCGAGGCGCGGCACAGATACGCAGTATTTT. The encoded protein is CASSQSYGARRGTDTQYF. The V and J genes are TRBV4-3 and TRBJ2-3; D remains ambiguous. Germline-derived CDR1 and CDR2 are LGHNA and YSLEER. Trimming removed 2 bases at V and 1 base at J, with 19 bases between. This CDR3 spans 18 amino acids.